This T cell receptor (beta chain) was sequenced for a study of neurological immune-mediated disorders. This clonotype was counted at least ten times. Its matching antigen is unknown. Study-wide points: Sharing of CDR3 amino acid sequences among expanded clones across subjects was absent, suggesting private repertoires in all groups. The repertoires of 18 of 34 multiple sclerosis patients were placed by phylogenetic grouping in a single related-CDR3 cluster, which may be a signature.

The V and J ends lost 1 base and 6 bases respectively, with 19 bases between them. CDR3 length: 17 residues. Germline V gene data show CDR1 as SGHVS and CDR2 as FQNEAQ. By 5'RACE with 10-nucleotide random UMIs, the cDNA was made. Sequencing runs each yielded over 200 million TCR-beta sequences from 15-18 subjects. MiXCR, run by TCRdb on the 5' RACE reads, gives a single entry per CDR3 protein. In the table there are 50,000 to 65,000 distinct CDR3 sequences, more than 4% of which are singletons. The clonotype comes from a woman in her forties or fifties with multiple sclerosis. The sequencing input was PBMCs. This sequence joins TRBV7-8 and TRBJ1-3; possibly TRBD1 for D (5 bases). In DNA, the CDR3 is TGTGCCAGCAGCTTAGGGGGGGGACCCCTCAGCGTAAACACCATATATTTT. It codes for CASSLGGGPLSVNTIYF.